The TCR beta chain described here comes from a study of CD8+ T cells in alopecia areata. As for the study in general: Skin was taken from 6-12-month-old C3H/HeJ graft donors that had spontaneous alopecia and grafted onto 7-10-week-old female C3H/HeJ mice. General study results and limits: It was lesional scalp, especially alopecia totalis/universalis, that showed higher clonality than normal scalp. Patients shared TCRs less clearly than mice did, possibly owing to HLA.

RNA was extracted and reverse transcribed into cDNA as the sequencing template. Data came from immunoSEQ multiplex PCR; TCRdb stores just in-frame clones and leaves some out. Altogether some 120,000 clones were found in the sample, and no singletons occur. Note on this clone: Its antigen is not known. Mouse germline and gene names are used. The read is 4 residues too short to cover the CDR3 end, so that end is filled in from the germline J gene.

The CDR3 extends over 14 amino acids. Germline V gene sequence: CDR1 MNHDT, CDR2 YYDKIL. The chain combines TRBV17 with TRBJ2-4, with D perhaps matching TRBD2 (7 bases). The sequencing input was lesional skin. This sequence was found in a C3H/HeJ mouse with alopecia areata. The strain's MHC haplotype is H2-k. This chain's CDR3 is CASSREGGANTLYF. Partial CDR3 DNA: TGTGCTAGCAGTAGAGAGGGGGGCGCGAAC.